One sample yielded the 30 T cell receptor beta chains listed below, sequenced in a study of blood T cell repertoires in COVID-19 (dated by TCRdb to the early 2020s). Library generation was performed with the immunoSEQ multiplex PCR assay. TCRdb re-hosts the immuneACCESS table, in-frame sequences only. Its copies lack some clones; in the studies checked, an unresolved V gene accounts for under half of them, and the cause for the rest is not known. Counted in this sample were about 100,000 clones; 88% of them appeared once. The ten largest make up over 2% of the sample. The specimen sequenced was peripheral blood. The source is a human donor in a cohort sampled during active COVID-19.

This chain uses TRBV18 with TRBJ2-7; a possible D gene is TRBD1 (6 bases). The germline V and J ends were trimmed by 1 base and 3 bases, with 7 bases remaining between them. The CDR3 loop spans 13 amino acids. The germline V gene has CDR1 KGHSH and CDR2 LQKENI. As DNA, the CDR3 is TGTGCCAGCTCACCACGACAGGACTACGAGCAGTACTTC. As protein: CASSPRQDYEQYF. The full variable domain, completed using reference TRBV18 and TRBJ2-7, is NAGVMQNPRHLVRRRGQEARLRCSPMKGHSHVYWYRQLPEEGLKFMVYLQKENIIDESGMPKERFSAEFPKEGPSILRIQQVVRGDSAAYFCASSPRQDYEQYFGPGTRLTVT.

The chain uses TRBV5-1 and TRBJ1-5; perhaps TRBD1 as D (5 bases). This CDR3 has 15 residues. Trimming stripped 4 bases from V and 3 bases from J, with 14 bases between. The V gene's germline CDR1 is SGHRS and CDR2 YFSETQ. CDR3 in amino acids: CASSPHGGNNQPQHF. The CDR3 bases are TGCGCCAGCAGCCCCCACGGGGGGAACAATCAGCCCCAGCATTTT.

This chain links TRBV10-2 with TRBJ1-5; D may be TRBD1 (6 bases). Germline assignment: CDR1 WSHSY and CDR2 SAAADI. The CDR3 is 15 amino acids. Trimming cost V 8 bases and J 4 bases, with 18 bases left between them. The chain's CDR3 is CASSPVGGANQPQHF. As DNA, the CDR3 is TGCGCCAGCTCCCCGGTGGGGGGGGCGAATCAGCCCCAGCATTTT.

The rearrangement uses TRBV5-1 and TRBJ2-2, with D possibly being TRBD1 (6 bases). V lost 3 bases to trimming and J lost 4 bases, with 10 bases between them. The germline V gene has CDR1 SGHRS and CDR2 YFSETQ. The CDR3 runs to 14 residues. The CDR3 loop reads CASSSGVATGELFF. In nucleotides, the CDR3 is TGCGCCAGCAGCTCAGGGGTGGCCACCGGGGAGCTGTTTTTT.

The chain combines TRBV29-1 with TRBJ1-4, with 10 positions matching TRBD1. V lost 6 bases to trimming and J lost 8 bases; unmatched junction nucleotides: 6. CDR3 length: 13 residues. Germline CDR1 and CDR2: SQVTM and ANQGSEA. The CDR3 reads CSVRTGGREKLFF. The DNA of the CDR3 is TGCAGCGTCCGGACAGGGGGAAGAGAAAAACTGTTTTTT. Together with reference TRBV29-1 and TRBJ1-4, the CDR3 gives the full variable domain: SAVISQKPSRDICQRGTSLTIQCQVDSQVTMMFWYRQQPGQSLTLIATANQGSEATYESGFVIDKFPISRPNLTFSTLTVSNMSPEDSSIYLCSVRTGGREKLFFGSGTQLSVL.

This clone was found once. CDR3 region: CASSAGTFYEQYF. The CDR3 nucleotides read TGTGCCAGCAGCGCCGGGACTTTCTACGAGCAGTACTTC. The rearrangement joins TRBV9 to TRBJ2-7; D possibly corresponds to TRBD2 (6 bases). The CDR3 covers 13 residues. V shed 3 bases and J shed 3 bases, with 10 bases lying between them. Germline V gene sequence: CDR1 SGDLS, CDR2 YYNGEE. Complete variable domain (other parts from reference TRBV9 and TRBJ2-7): DSGVTQTPKHLITATGQRVTLRCSPRSGDLSVYWYQQSLDQGLQFLIQYYNGEERAKGNILERFSAQQFPDLHSELNLSSLELGDSALYFCASSAGTFYEQYFGPGTRLTVT.

This chain connects TRBV18 to TRBJ1-1; 8 positions match TRBD1. This CDR3 spans 14 amino acids. Germline V gene data show CDR1 as KGHSH and CDR2 as LQKENI. With V trimmed by 8 bases and J by 0 bases, 5 bases remained unmatched. CDR3 region: CASQRTGMNTEAFF. CDR3 DNA sequence: TGTGCCAGCCAAAGGACAGGGATGAACACTGAAGCTTTCTTT.

The rearrangement joins TRBV14 to TRBJ2-1, with 7 bases aligning to TRBD2. Trimming cost V 4 bases and J 10 bases; bases outside gene matches: 13. This CDR3 is built from 15 residues. Germline V lookup: CDR1 SGHDN, CDR2 FVKESK. This CDR3 is CASSRRDYPGAEQFF. CDR3 nucleotides: TGTGCCAGCAGCCGACGGGACTACCCGGGTGCCGAGCAGTTCTTC.

The V and J genes are TRBV6-1 and TRBJ1-3; D ambiguous. This CDR3 is 16 amino acids long. Germline V gene data show CDR1 as MNHNS and CDR2 as SASEGT. Between the trimmed V and J ends, which lost 4 bases and 4 bases, there was a span of 17 bases. The CDR3 DNA reads as TGTGCCAGCAGTGGATTTAGGCAGGAAGTCGGAAACACCATATATTTT. This sequence encodes CASSGFRQEVGNTIYF.

The genes are TRBV7-3 and TRBJ2-3; D is perhaps TRBD1 (6 bases). The CDR3 is made up of 15 amino acids. V was clipped by 5 bases and J by 1 base, with 13 bases between them. Germline assignment: CDR1 SGHTA and CDR2 FQGTGA. The CDR3: CASSQNAGGTDTQYF. The CDR3 region has the DNA TGTGCCAGCAGCCAGAACGCAGGGGGCACAGATACGCAGTATTTT.

This clone has only one observation. V usage is TRBV19 and J usage is TRBJ2-2; tentative D call: TRBD1 (6 bases). The CDR3 runs 15 residues. CDR1 and CDR2 from the germline V gene are LNHDA and SQIVND (reference sequence). Trimming stripped 3 bases from V and 4 bases from J, with 12 bases between. CDR3 bases: TGTGCCAGTAGTATGCAACAGGGAATCACCGGGGAGCTGTTTTTT. Its protein product is CASSMQQGITGELFF.

This clone was detected once. The rearrangement uses TRBV7-2 and TRBJ2-3; a possible D gene is TRBD2 (7 bases). V gave up 1 base and J gave up 2 bases, with 13 bases separating them. Germline CDR1 SGHTA, CDR2 FQGNSA. The CDR3 sequence is 16 residues long. In DNA, the CDR3 is TGTGCCAGCAGCTTAGGCACCGGGGGGCACACAGATACGCAGTATTTT. Protein product: CASSLGTGGHTDTQYF. Full variable domain (outside the CDR3, taken from reference TRBV7-2 and TRBJ2-3): GAGVSQSPSNKVTEKGKDVELRCDPISGHTALYWYRQSLGQGLEFLIYFQGNSAPDKSGLPSDRFSAERTGGSVSTLTIQRTQQEDSAVYLCASSLGTGGHTDTQYFGPGTRLTVL.

The chain links TRBV2 to TRBJ2-7; 7 bases match TRBD1. After removal of 6 bases from V and 3 bases from J, the junction contained 8 bases not matched to a gene. CDR1 and CDR2 (germline): SNHLY, FYNNEI. CDR3 length equals 14 residues. The CDR3 protein is CASSPGTEIYEQYF. DNA of the CDR3: TGTGCCAGCAGCCCCGGGACAGAAATCTACGAGCAGTACTTC.

This rearrangement joins TRBV27 to TRBJ2-1; D is undetermined. Germline V CDR1 and CDR2: MNHEY, SMNVEV (reference sequence). The length of the CDR3 is 14 residues. V was shortened by 0 bases and J by 7 bases, with 10 bases between the two germline ends. The CDR3 DNA reads TGTGCCAGCAGTTTATCTGGCATTATTAATGAGCAGTTCTTC. Translated: CASSLSGIINEQFF.

The CDR3 nucleotides are TGTGCCAGCAGTGAGGGACAGCTGAACTATGGCTACACCTTC. Translated: CASSEGQLNYGYTF. The chain is built from TRBV2 and TRBJ1-2; 7 nucleotides line up with TRBD1. The V segment lost 3 bases and the J segment 2 bases; nucleotides outside the gene matches: 3. From germline, CDR1 is SNHLY and CDR2 FYNNEI. The CDR3 spans 14 residues.

The rearrangement links TRBV6-1 to TRBJ2-1, with D maybe TRBD1 (5 bases). Germline CDR1 is MNHNS and CDR2 is SASEGT. CDR3 length: 14 amino acids. Trimming removed 1 base from V and 8 bases from J, with 12 bases in between. The CDR3 DNA is TGTGCCAGCAGTGAAGGGGGCCACTTGTATGAGCAGTTCTTC. This sequence encodes CASSEGGHLYEQFF.

The V and J genes are TRBV27 and TRBJ2-7; 7 nucleotides line up with TRBD1. The length of the CDR3 is 17 residues. J gave up 1 base and V 0 bases, and 9 bases lay outside the gene matches. Germline V gene sequence: CDR1 MNHEY, CDR2 SMNVEV (reference sequence). CDR3 bases: TGTGCCAGCAGTTTATCGGGTGGGACAGCGGAGTCCTACGAGCAGTACTTC. Encoded protein: CASSLSGGTAESYEQYF.

The rearrangement uses TRBV5-1 and TRBJ2-1; 9 nucleotides align to TRBD1. Germline CDR1 reads SGHRS; CDR2 reads YFSETQ. This CDR3 region has 17 residues. V was clipped by 4 bases and J by 2 bases; unmatched bases: 10. The CDR3 sequence is CASSPPGQGRTYNEQFF. In DNA, the CDR3 is TGCGCCAGCAGCCCACCGGGACAGGGACGGACCTACAATGAGCAGTTCTTC. Full variable domain (outside the CDR3, taken from reference TRBV5-1 and TRBJ2-1): KAGVTQTPRYLIKTRGQQVTLSCSPISGHRSVSWYQQTPGQGLQFLFEYFSETQRNKGNFPGRFSGRQFSNSRSEMNVSTLELGDSALYLCASSPPGQGRTYNEQFFGPGTRLTVL.

In its sample, this clone was seen once. The V gene is TRBV28, the J gene TRBJ1-2, with D tentatively TRBD1 (6 bases). Germline loops: CDR1 MDHEN, CDR2 SYDVKM. The CDR3 extends over 15 amino acids. V was clipped by 2 bases and J by 4 bases, with 14 bases between them. The CDR3 coding sequence is TGTGCCAGCAGTTTAGGGGGGGGGCGCCTCTATGGCTACACCTTC. It is translated as CASSLGGGRLYGYTF.

V usage is TRBV5-1 and J usage is TRBJ2-3; 7 bases align to TRBD1. The germline V gene has CDR1 SGHRS and CDR2 YFSETQ. V trimming: 5 bases; J trimming: 0 bases; junction bases outside the gene matches: 9. The CDR3 loop spans 16 amino acids. The CDR3 reads CASRPGQSFSTDTQYF. The CDR3 region has the DNA TGCGCCAGCAGGCCGGGACAGTCTTTCAGCACAGATACGCAGTATTTT.

This chain's CDR3 is CASSPVDTEAFF. The DNA for the CDR3 is TGTGCCAGCAGTCCGGTGGACACTGAAGCTTTCTTT. The chain combines TRBV9 with TRBJ1-1; D ambiguous. The CDR3 is 12 residues long. V lost 5 bases, J lost 3 bases, and 8 bases lay in between. Germline CDR1 reads SGDLS; CDR2 reads YYNGEE.

The J gene is TRBJ2-3, the V gene TRBV4-1; 10 bases map to TRBD1. Germline-derived CDR1 and CDR2 are MGHRA and YSYEKL. The CDR3 is 18 residues long. With V trimmed by 3 bases and J by 2 bases, 11 bases remained unmatched. This chain's CDR3 is CASSQLFLGQGYTDTQYF. In DNA form, the CDR3 reads TGCGCCAGCAGCCAGTTGTTCTTGGGACAGGGGTACACAGATACGCAGTATTTT.

The CDR3 spells CASTQEGLSPLGYTF. The CDR3, as DNA: TGTGCCAGCACCCAAGAGGGTCTTTCTCCCCTCGGCTACACCTTC. V and J are TRBV6-6 and TRBJ1-2, with D uncertain. In germline, CDR1 is MNHNY, CDR2 SVGAGI (reference sequence). The V and J ends lost 7 bases and 8 bases respectively, with 23 bases between them. The CDR3 contains 15 residues.

This clone was picked up one time. This chain connects TRBV11-3 to TRBJ1-1; TRBD1 matches at 8 bases. The CDR3 extends over 13 amino acids. V trimming: 4 bases; J trimming: 4 bases; junction bases outside the gene matches: 2. The germline V gene encodes CDR1 SGHNT and CDR2 YENEEA. CDR3 coding DNA: TGTGCCAGCAGCTCGACAGGGGCCACTGAAGCTTTCTTT. Translating it yields CASSSTGATEAFF.

This clone was found a few times. For the CDR3, the DNA is TGTGCCAGCAGTGAAGCGGGACACCCCTCTGGAAACACCATATATTTT. Its translation: CASSEAGHPSGNTIYF. The chain carries TRBV6-1 and TRBJ1-3; a possible D gene is TRBD1 (6 bases). The CDR3 is 16 residues long. With 0 bases removed from V and 0 bases from J, the gap between germline ends came to 9 bases. Germline V gene data show CDR1 as MNHNS and CDR2 as SASEGT.

The V and J genes are TRBV6-1 and TRBJ2-4, with TRBD2 matching 10 bases. The length of the CDR3 is 16 residues. The germline gives CDR1 MNHNS, CDR2 SASEGT. Trimming at V came to 3 bases and at J to 6 bases, leaving 8 bases not matched to a gene. Here the CDR3 reads CASSEGSGGGGNIQYF. The DNA for the CDR3 is TGTGCCAGCAGTGAGGGAAGCGGGGGGGGTGGAAACATTCAGTACTTC.

As for this clone: Germline is not matched at one junction end, which may reflect a read error. The V gene is TRBV7-7, the J gene TRBJ2-5; a weak D match, TRBD1 (6 bases). The germline gives CDR1 SSHAT, CDR2 FNYEAQ (reference sequence). The CDR3 consists of 17 residues. The CDR3, as DNA: TGTGCTAGCAGCTTAGGCGTGGCTGGACAGCGTCAAGAGACCCAGTACTTC. It specifies CASSLGVAGQRQETQYF.

The rearrangement joins TRBV4-2 to TRBJ2-1; 8 bases fit TRBD2. V shed 0 bases and J 8 bases; nucleotides not matched to a gene: 9. CDR3 length: 16 amino acids. Germline V gene sequence: CDR1 LGHNA, CDR2 YNFKEQ. CDR3 bases: TGTGCCAGCAGCCAAGATGGCTTAGCGGGGTTCTATGAGCAGTTCTTC. Protein sequence: CASSQDGLAGFYEQFF.

This clone was seen just once. This chain links TRBV4-2 with TRBJ2-3, with unresolved D. Germline V gene lookup returns CDR1 LGHNA and CDR2 YNFKEQ. The CDR3 spans 16 residues. The germline V and J ends were trimmed by 0 bases and 0 bases, with 10 bases remaining between them. The CDR3 DNA is TGTGCCAGCAGCCAAGAATCCCCTACTAGCACAGATACGCAGTATTTT. Its translation is CASSQESPTSTDTQYF.

V usage is TRBV7-9 and J usage is TRBJ2-1, with TRBD2 identical over 7 bases. The CDR3 loop spans 19 amino acids. The J segment lost 5 bases and the V segment lost 0 bases, leaving 16 bases of the junction unmatched. Germline V CDR1 and CDR2: SEHNR, FQNEAQ (reference sequence). CDR3 residues: CASSLARGLGLADDNEQFF. DNA of the CDR3: TGTGCCAGCAGCTTAGCGCGCGGTCTGGGTCTAGCGGACGACAATGAGCAGTTCTTC.